The 2 T cell receptor beta chains in this list originate from one sample, sequenced in a study of OX40 agonist ivuxolimab in advanced cancers. The data were produced by immunoSEQ multiplex PCR, yet TCRdb's version contains in-frame clones alone and is incomplete. The data hold about 42,000 clones, with approximately 83% observed a single time. The sample here was CD4+ or CD8+ T cells sorted from blood, taken in a trial of the OX40 agonist ivuxolimab. These receptor sequences come from an adult with an advanced solid tumor such as melanoma, head and neck, liver or kidney cancer.

The V call is TRBV5-8, the J call TRBJ2-2; D is possibly TRBD1 or TRBD2 (5 bases each). CDR3 length: 15 residues. Germline V CDR1 and CDR2: SGHTS, YDEGEE. Trimming removed 1 base at V and 6 bases at J, with 13 bases between. CDR3 bases: TGTGCCAGCAGCTTGTGGAGAGGGGCGGCCGGGGAGCTGTTTTTT. Translating gives CASSLWRGAAGELFF.

This rearrangement joins TRBV19 to TRBJ1-5; D is undetermined. This CDR3 contains 14 residues. Germline-derived CDR1 and CDR2 are LNHDA and SQIVND (reference sequence). With 3 bases removed from V and 2 bases from J, the gap between germline ends came to 8 bases. The DNA for the CDR3 is TGTGCCAGTAGTATCCGGTGGGGCAATCAGCCCCAGCATTTT. Translating gives CASSIRWGNQPQHF. Full variable domain (rest looked up from reference TRBV19 and TRBJ1-5): DGGITQSPKYLFRKEGQNVTLSCEQNLNHDAMYWYRQDPGQGLRLIYYSQIVNDFQKGDIAEGYSVSREKKESFPLTVTSAQKNPTAFYLCASSIRWGNQPQHFGDGTRLSIL.